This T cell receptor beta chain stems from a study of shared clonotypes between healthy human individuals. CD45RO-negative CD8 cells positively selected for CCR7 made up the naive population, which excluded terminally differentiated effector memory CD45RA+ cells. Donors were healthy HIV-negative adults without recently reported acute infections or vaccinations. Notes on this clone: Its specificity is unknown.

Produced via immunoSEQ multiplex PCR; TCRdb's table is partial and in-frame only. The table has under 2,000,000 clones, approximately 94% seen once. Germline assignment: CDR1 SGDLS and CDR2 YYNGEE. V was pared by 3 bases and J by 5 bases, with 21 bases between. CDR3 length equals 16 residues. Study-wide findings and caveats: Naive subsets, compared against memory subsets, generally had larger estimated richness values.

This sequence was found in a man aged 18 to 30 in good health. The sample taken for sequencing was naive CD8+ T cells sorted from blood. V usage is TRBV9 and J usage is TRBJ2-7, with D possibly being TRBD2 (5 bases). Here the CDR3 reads CASSASTRVVGNEQYF. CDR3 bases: TGTGCCAGCAGCGCCTCGACTCGGGTGGTCGGGAACGAGCAGTACTTC. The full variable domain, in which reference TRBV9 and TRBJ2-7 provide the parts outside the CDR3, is DSGVTQTPKHLITATGQRVTLRCSPRSGDLSVYWYQQSLDQGLQFLIQYYNGEERAKGNILERFSAQQFPDLHSELNLSSLELGDSALYFCASSASTRVVGNEQYFGPGTRLTVT.